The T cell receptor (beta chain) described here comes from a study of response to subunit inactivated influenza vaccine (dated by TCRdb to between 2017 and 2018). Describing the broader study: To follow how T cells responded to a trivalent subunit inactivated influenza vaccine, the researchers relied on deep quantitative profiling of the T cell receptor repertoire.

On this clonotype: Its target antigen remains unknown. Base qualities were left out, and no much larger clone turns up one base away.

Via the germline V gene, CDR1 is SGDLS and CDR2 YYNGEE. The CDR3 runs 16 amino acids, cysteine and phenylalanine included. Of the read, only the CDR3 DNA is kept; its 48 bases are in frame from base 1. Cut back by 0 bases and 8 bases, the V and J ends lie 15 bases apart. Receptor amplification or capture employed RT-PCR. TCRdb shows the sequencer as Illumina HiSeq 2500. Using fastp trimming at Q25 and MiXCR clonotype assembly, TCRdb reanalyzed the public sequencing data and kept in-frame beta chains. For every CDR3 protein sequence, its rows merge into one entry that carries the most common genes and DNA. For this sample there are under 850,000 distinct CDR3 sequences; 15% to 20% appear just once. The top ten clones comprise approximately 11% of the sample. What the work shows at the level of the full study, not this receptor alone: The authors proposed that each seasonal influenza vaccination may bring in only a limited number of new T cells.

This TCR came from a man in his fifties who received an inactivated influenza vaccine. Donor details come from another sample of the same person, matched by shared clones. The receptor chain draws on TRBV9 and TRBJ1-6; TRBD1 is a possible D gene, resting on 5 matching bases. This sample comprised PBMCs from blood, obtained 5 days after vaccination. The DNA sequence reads TGTGCCAGCAGCGTAGCAGCGGGGGTCCAGGATTCACCCCTCCACTTT. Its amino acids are CASSVAAGVQDSPLHF.